This T cell receptor beta chain was obtained from a study of memory CD4+ T cells and cytomegalovirus serostatus. Under the authors' procedure: After removing out-of-frame reads, around 2.2 million distinct TCRbeta sequences remained. Sequencing was performed with immunoSEQ multiplex PCR; in TCRdb, only in-frame clones are kept and a portion is missing. V and J calls and clone size come straight from that table; D and trimming were deduced from the DNA. The repertoire consists of about 56,000 clones, with 82% occurring once and the leading ten covering 0.4% to 0.5%. The sort gate was single viable CD3+CD4+CD8-CD45RO+ cells for memory CD4+ T cells. Germline V lookup: CDR1 SGHRS, CDR2 YFSETQ. V was trimmed by 4 bases and J by 0 bases, leaving 5 bases between them. CDR3 length equals 13 residues.

This clonotype originated in an adult in good health and CMV-seronegative. Sequencing input: memory CD4+ T cells from blood. The V call is TRBV5-1, the J call TRBJ1-3; the D is unclear. CDR3 nucleotide sequence: TGCGCCAGCAGCGAGGGCTCTGGAAACACCATATATTTT. Protein product: CASSEGSGNTIYF. The full variable domain, its missing parts supplied by reference TRBV5-1 and TRBJ1-3, is KAGVTQTPRYLIKTRGQQVTLSCSPISGHRSVSWYQQTPGQGLQFLFEYFSETQRNKGNFPGRFSGRQFSNSRSEMNVSTLELGDSALYLCASSEGSGNTIYFGEGSWLTVV.